This is a list of T cell receptor beta chains from one sample in a study of immune cell composition in non-small cell lung cancer. TCRdb's copy holds only in-frame clones and misses some; the assay was immunoSEQ multiplex PCR. The data contain about 8,300 clones, about 80% of them singletons. Sequenced sample: lung tumor tissue. These TCRs come from a human donor with non-small cell lung cancer. Both conserved end residues are part of each CDR3. The D gene is left open where the match is weak. Clone size is stated in some rows and not others, as once, few, many or a class when expanded.

j_call | clone_size | v_call | d_call | cdr3_nt | cdr3_aa
TRBJ1-1 | few | TRBV7-8 | NA | TGTGCCAGCAGCTTAGCGAGTCCCACTGAAGCTTTCTTT | CASSLASPTEAFF
TRBJ1-6 | NA | TRBV19 | TRBD1 | TGTGCCGCCGCCTCGACAGGGGGCTCCTATAATTCACCCCTCCACTTT | CAAASTGGSYNSPLHF
TRBJ1-1 | NA | TRBV18 | TRBD1 | TGTGCCAGCTCTCCGGGACAGCAATTTGAAGCTTTCTTT | CASSPGQQFEAFF
TRBJ2-4 | few | TRBV7-2 | NA | TGTGCCAGCAGCTTAGCCGGCGGTCAGGGGCGCATGGGAAACATTCAGTACTTC | CASSLAGGQGRMGNIQYF
TRBJ2-2 | few | TRBV29-1 | TRBD1 | TGCAGCGCCCGGGACAGGGGTACCACCGGGGAGCTGTTTTTT | CSARDRGTTGELFF
TRBJ1-5 | NA | TRBV19 | NA | TGTGCCAGTAGTCCTGCAGGGAGGACAAATCAGCCCCAGCATTTT | CASSPAGRTNQPQHF
TRBJ2-6 | NA | TRBV4-2 | NA | TGTGCCAGCAGCCAAGACAGGGGCTCTGGGGCCAACGTCCTGACTTTC | CASSQDRGSGANVLTF
TRBJ1-1 | NA | TRBV9 | NA | TGTGCCAGCAGCGTACGAATGGCGAACACTGAAGCTTTCTTT | CASSVRMANTEAFF
TRBJ1-1 | NA | TRBV5-6 | NA | TGTGCCAGCAGCTTCAGGGCCATGAACACTGAAGCTTTCTTT | CASSFRAMNTEAFF
TRBJ2-2 | NA | TRBV19 | NA | TGTGCCAGTAGTATCCGGGAACAGGCGAACACCGGGGAGCTGTTTTTT | CASSIREQANTGELFF
TRBJ2-1 | NA | TRBV2 | NA | TGTGCCAGCAGTGAAGGGCCCCCGCCGGATGAGCAGTTCTTC | CASSEGPPPDEQFF
TRBJ1-6 | few | TRBV9 | NA | TGTGCCAGCAGCACCCGACAGGAGAATTCACCCCTCCACTTT | CASSTRQENSPLHF
TRBJ1-1 | NA | TRBV28 | NA | TGTGCCAGCAGTTTCCCAGGGTTTGGGGCGAACACTGAAGCTTTCTTT | CASSFPGFGANTEAFF
TRBJ2-1 | NA | TRBV30 | TRBD2 | TGTGCCTGGAGCCCCAGGACTAGCGGGATTTCGGATGAGCAGTTCTTC | CAWSPRTSGISDEQFF
TRBJ2-1 | NA | TRBV7-3 | NA | TGTGCCAGCAGTCCCTCTTGGGGACGGGACCTTAATGAGCAGTTCTTC | CASSPSWGRDLNEQFF
TRBJ1-2 | NA | TRBV5-8 | NA | TGTGCCAGCAGCACCGGACCGGGACGGGCTTTC | CASSTGPGRAF
TRBJ1-5 | few | TRBV19 | TRBD1 | TGTGCCAGTAGTCTCTACAGGGGGCAGTACGGTCAGCCCCAGCATTTT | CASSLYRGQYGQPQHF
TRBJ2-5 | NA | TRBV28 | NA | TGTGCCAGCAGTTTGGGGCGGTACCAAGAGACCCAGTACTTC | CASSLGRYQETQYF
TRBJ1-4 | NA | TRBV2 | NA | TGTGCCAGCCGCCAGGAACTTAATGAAAAACTGTTTTTT | CASRQELNEKLFF
TRBJ1-4 | NA | TRBV28 | NA | TGTGCCAGCAGCCTGTCTGGGGGGTTGGGTGCAACTAATGAAAAACTGTTTTTT | CASSLSGGLGATNEKLFF
TRBJ2-5 | few | TRBV6-1 | NA | TGTGCCAGCAGTGAATTTTGGCAGAGTAAGAAGACCCAGTACTTC | CASSEFWQSKKTQYF
TRBJ2-2 | NA | TRBV11-3 | TRBD1 | TGTGCCAGCAGCCGGGACAGGGGGACCGGGGAGCTGTTTTTT | CASSRDRGTGELFF
TRBJ2-3 | NA | TRBV28 | NA | TGTGCCAGCAGTCCCGGCCCTTTCGGTACGCAGTATTTT | CASSPGPFGTQYF
TRBJ1-4 | NA | TRBV7-9 | NA | TGTGCCAGCACGGGGGTTAATGAAAAACTGTTTTTT | CASTGVNEKLFF
TRBJ1-5 | medium-sized | TRBV4-2 | NA | TGTGCCAGCAGCCTGACGACGGGGGCGAGCAATCAGCCCCAGCATTTT | CASSLTTGASNQPQHF
TRBJ1-2 | NA | TRBV9 | TRBD1 | TGTGCCAGTAATCCGGGACAGAACTATGGCTACACCTTC | CASNPGQNYGYTF